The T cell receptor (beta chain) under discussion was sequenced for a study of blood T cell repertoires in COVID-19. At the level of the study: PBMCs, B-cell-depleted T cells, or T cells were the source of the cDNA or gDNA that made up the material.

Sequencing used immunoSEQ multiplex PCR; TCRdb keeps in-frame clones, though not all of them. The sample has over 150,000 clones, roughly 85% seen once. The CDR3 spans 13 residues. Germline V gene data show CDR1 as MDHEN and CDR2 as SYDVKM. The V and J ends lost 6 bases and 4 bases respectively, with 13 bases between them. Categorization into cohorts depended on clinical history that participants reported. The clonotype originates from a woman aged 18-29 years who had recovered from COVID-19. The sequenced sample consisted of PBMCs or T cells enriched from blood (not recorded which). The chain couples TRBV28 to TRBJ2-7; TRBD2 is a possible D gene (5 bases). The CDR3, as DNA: TGTGCCAGCAGCCGCCCCGAGGGTTACGAGCAGTACTTC. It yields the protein CASSRPEGYEQYF. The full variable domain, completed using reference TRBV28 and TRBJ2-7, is DVKVTQSSRYLVKRTGEKVFLECVQDMDHENMFWYRQDPGLGLRLIYFSYDVKMKEKGDIPEGYSVSREKKERFSLILESASTNQTSMYLCASSRPEGYEQYFGPGTRLTVT.